This entry features one T cell receptor (beta chain) sequence. Its target is unknown. The germline V gene has CDR1 WNHNN and CDR2 SYGVQD (reference sequence). The CDR3 has 15 amino acids. Trimming shortened V by 0 bases and J by 2 bases, and 9 bases separated the two germline ends. Participants with HIV, all of them, were treated in the United States. The sample comes from a study of long-term antiretroviral therapy in people with HIV. General study points: Clones that expanded before ART (that is, prior to treatment) dominated the repertoire at all time points. Although diversity increased after ART, it remained lower than in transplant donor controls. Control repertoires displayed wider CDR3 length ranges than the HIV repertoires.

Version v3.0 of the immunoSEQ assay ran at survey level. Generated by immunoSEQ multiplex PCR, the TCRdb table keeps only in-frame clones and is missing some. The sample records fewer than 25,000 clones, 65% to 90% being singletons. This chain connects TRBV10-1 to TRBJ2-3; tentatively, D is TRBD2 (5 bases). The sequencing here drew on unsorted PBMCs, taken 1.2 years after starting antiretroviral therapy. This receptor was identified in a man between 45 and 60 years old with HIV. The CDR3 DNA is TGCGCCAGCAGTGAGTCTGGCGGACTCACAGATACGCAGTATTTT. It codes for CASSESGGLTDTQYF.